One sample yielded the 20 T cell receptor beta chains listed below, sequenced in a study of regulatory T cells in long-lasting Graves disease. Through Arm-PCR of CDR3 regions and iRepertoire HTBI primers, TCR beta libraries were built. TCRdb fed the multiplex PCR reads into MiXCR, producing one record per CDR3 protein. Here the sample spans more than 450,000 distinct CDR3 sequences, 15% to 20% being singletons. Time point in this sample: newly diagnosed GD, antithyroid drugs for less than 3 months. After RNA was extracted from PBMCs, the TCR library was made from it. These records were also assigned to another study, of T cells in Graves' hyperthyroidism and ophthalmopathy.

Sequenced material: peripheral blood mononuclear cells (PBMCs), taken at new diagnosis, from a patient treated with antithyroid drugs. The receptors stem from a man aged 40-55 years with Graves disease.

As concerns this clonotype: This may stem from a read error, because a much larger clone lies one nucleotide away. J is TRBJ2-5 and V is TRBV29-1; 7 nucleotides agree with TRBD1. CDR1 is SQVTM and CDR2 is ANQGSEA in the germline V gene. V trimming: 4 bases; J trimming: 5 bases; junction bases outside the gene matches: 10. The CDR3 spans 14 residues. The CDR3 bases are TGCAGCGTTGTGGGACAGCGCCCGGGGGAGACCCAGTACTTC. This gives the protein CSVVGQRPGETQYF.

This clonotype was found many times. The rearrangement links TRBV9 to TRBJ2-7; TRBD2 agrees at 8 bases. Germline V gene lookup returns CDR1 SGDLS and CDR2 YYNGEE. The CDR3 runs 15 residues. V shed 0 bases, J shed 3 bases, and the junction held 5 bases outside the gene matches. In DNA form, the CDR3 reads TGTGCCAGCAGCGTAGCTCAAGCGGGAGACTACGAGCAGTACTTC. This translates into CASSVAQAGDYEQYF.

V and J are TRBV6-1 and TRBJ1-3, with D hard to call. The V gene's germline CDR1 is MNHNS and CDR2 SASEGT. V gave up 1 base and J gave up 4 bases, with 5 bases separating them. This CDR3 has 13 amino acids. CDR3 nucleotide sequence: TGTGCCAGCAGTGAAGTCAGAGGAAACACCATATATTTT. This codes for CASSEVRGNTIYF.

This clonotype was seen many times. The gene calls are TRBV5-1 and TRBJ1-2, with D perhaps matching TRBD1 (5 bases). The CDR3 contains 15 residues. Germline-derived CDR1 and CDR2 are SGHRS and YFSETQ. V dropped 0 bases and J dropped 6 bases, with 15 bases sitting between them. Here the CDR3 reads CASSLEQLRGDGYTF. DNA of the CDR3: TGCGCCAGCAGCTTGGAGCAACTCCGAGGGGATGGCTACACCTTC.

Many counts were recorded for this clonotype. The rearrangement links TRBV5-1 to TRBJ2-7; TRBD2 aligns across 9 bases. CDR3 length: 14 amino acids. The V and J ends lost 0 bases and 6 bases, in that order; junction bases with no gene match: 4. Germline assignment: CDR1 SGHRS and CDR2 YFSETQ. CDR3 nucleotide sequence: TGCGCCAGCAGCTTGGAGCGGGAGGTTGGCGAGCAGTACTTC. As protein: CASSLEREVGEQYF.

This chain links TRBV20-1 with TRBJ2-2, with TRBD1 matching 7 bases. The germline V gene has CDR1 DFQATT and CDR2 SNEGSKA (reference sequence). J gave up 4 bases and V 5 bases, and 7 bases lay outside the gene matches. The length of the CDR3 is 14 residues. In DNA, the CDR3 is TGCAGTGCTGGCAGGGGGTTAGGCACCGGGGAGCTGTTTTTT. It is translated as CSAGRGLGTGELFF.

This rearrangement joins TRBV28 to TRBJ2-5, with 11 bases lining up with TRBD2. This CDR3 region has 15 residues. From germline, CDR1 is MDHEN and CDR2 SYDVKM. Trimming at V came to 6 bases and at J to 0 bases, leaving 3 bases not matched to a gene. CDR3 in amino acids: CASSTLAGDQETQYF. DNA of the CDR3: TGTGCCAGCAGCACACTAGCGGGGGACCAAGAGACCCAGTACTTC.

This clonotype occurred many times. The J gene is TRBJ2-7, the V gene TRBV7-6; 10 nucleotides line up with TRBD2. This CDR3 is built from 16 residues. V was clipped by 5 bases and J by 6 bases; unmatched bases: 13. CDR1 is SGHVS and CDR2 is FNYEAQ in the germline V gene. CDR3 DNA: TGTGCCAGCAGCCCTGCCTCTCGACTAGCGGGCGGCGAGCAGTACTTC. This translates into CASSPASRLAGGEQYF. The variable domain in full, with the rest retrieved from reference TRBV7-6 and TRBJ2-7, is GAGVSQSPRYKVTKRGQDVALRCDPISGHVSLYWYRQALGQGPEFLTYFNYEAQQDKSGLPNDRFSAERPEGSISTLTIQRTEQRDSAMYRCASSPASRLAGGEQYFGPGTRLTVT.

In its sample, this clonotype was seen a few times. The chain couples TRBV7-2 to TRBJ2-4; TRBD1 aligns across 11 bases. V lost 4 bases and J lost 7; bases outside the gene matches: 3. CDR1 is SGHTA and CDR2 is FQGNSA in the germline V gene. There are 14 residues in the CDR3. In DNA, the CDR3 is TGTGCCAGCAGCTACCGGGACAGGGGGAACATTCAGTACTTC. It translates to CASSYRDRGNIQYF.

The chain has TRBV4-1 and TRBJ2-3, with D uncertain. Trimming took off 2 bases at V and 5 bases at J, with 17 bases between the two ends. Germline V gene sequence: CDR1 MGHRA, CDR2 YSYEKL. The CDR3 totals 16 residues. CDR3: CASSQTEPVRRDTQYF. Here the CDR3 DNA reads TGCGCCAGCAGCCAAACGGAACCTGTTAGGCGAGATACGCAGTATTTT.

This clonotype was picked up a small number of times. The genes are TRBV5-1 and TRBJ2-4; D not resolved. Germline V lookup: CDR1 SGHRS, CDR2 YFSETQ. Trimming cost V 4 bases and J 9 bases, with 14 bases left between them. This CDR3 has 13 residues. The CDR3 spells CASSPEFIGIQYF. The DNA of the CDR3 is TGCGCCAGCAGCCCCGAGTTCATTGGCATTCAGTACTTC.

Worth noting for this clonotype: This clone may be a read error of a much larger clone one base away. The chain carries TRBV24-1 and TRBJ2-3; D is unresolved. The V gene's germline CDR1 is KGHDR and CDR2 SFDVKD. The CDR3 totals 16 residues. The V end was cut by 3 bases, the J end by 2 bases, with 14 bases between. CDR3 in amino acids: CATSDPLPGPTDTQYF. CDR3 nucleotides: TGTGCCACCAGTGATCCTCTACCAGGTCCCACAGATACGCAGTATTTT.

This clonotype has at least ten counts. CDR3 residues: CASSLGQGMTDTQYF. The CDR3 coding sequence is TGTGCCAGCAGCTTAGGGCAGGGAATGACAGATACGCAGTATTTT. The rearrangement uses TRBV7-2 and TRBJ2-3, with a weak D call TRBD1 (5 bases). The CDR3 contains 15 residues. The V end lost 1 base, the J end lost 3 bases, and 11 bases lay between the germline ends. The germline V gene has CDR1 SGHTA and CDR2 FQGNSA.

This clonotype showed up many times. J is TRBJ1-5 and V is TRBV12-3 or TRBV12-4; D unclear. The V and J ends lost 7 bases and 1 base respectively, with 20 bases between them. This CDR3 region has 17 residues. The CDR3 DNA reads as TGTGCCAGCACCCCGGGTTCAGGCGGGTCGAGCAATCAGCCCCAGCATTTT. Residues: CASTPGSGGSSNQPQHF.

This clonotype was seen repeatedly, ten times or more. This rearrangement joins TRBV11-2 to TRBJ2-1; D remains unclear. Trimming pared 4 bases from V and 7 bases from J, leaving 8 bases between. Germline assignment: CDR1 SGHAT and CDR2 FQNNGV. CDR3 size: 12 residues. The CDR3: CASSWRFNEQFF. In DNA form, the CDR3 reads TGTGCCAGCAGCTGGCGTTTTAATGAGCAGTTCTTC.

J is TRBJ1-2 and V is TRBV7-9; D might be TRBD1 (5 bases). V lost 7 bases to trimming and J lost 4 bases, with 25 bases between them. The CDR3 consists of 17 residues. Germline V gene lookup returns CDR1 SEHNR and CDR2 FQNEAQ (reference sequence). The CDR3 reads CASTYFFSAGYTYGYTF. For the CDR3, the DNA is TGTGCCAGCACCTATTTTTTTAGTGCAGGGTACACCTATGGCTACACCTTC.

The chain links TRBV18 to TRBJ2-5; 9 bases fit TRBD1. CDR3 length: 17 amino acids. Trimming removed 4 bases from V and 4 bases from J; junction bases left unmatched: 13. Germline V gene lookup returns CDR1 KGHSH and CDR2 LQKENI. CDR3 in amino acids: CASSHLTGTGNGETQYF. The CDR3 nucleotides are TGTGCCAGCTCACACTTAACCGGGACAGGGAACGGAGAGACCCAGTACTTC.

This clonotype was observed a handful of times. The chain couples TRBV13 to TRBJ1-5; perhaps TRBD1 as D (5 bases). Trimming took 1 base from V and 0 from J, leaving 13 bases between them. The CDR3 runs 17 residues. CDR1 and CDR2 (germline): PRHDT, FYEKMQ (reference sequence). This chain's CDR3 is CASSLVARTNSNQPQHF. The CDR3 DNA reads TGTGCCAGCAGCTTAGTTGCCAGGACAAATAGCAATCAGCCCCAGCATTTT.

This chain uses TRBV19 with TRBJ2-2; unclear D gene. There are 15 residues in the CDR3. The germline V and J ends were trimmed by 4 bases and 0 bases, with 9 bases remaining between them. Looked up from germline, CDR1 is LNHDA and CDR2 is SQIVND (reference sequence). The CDR3, as DNA: TGTGCCAGTAGTACCCGGTTTCCGAACACCGGGGAGCTGTTTTTT. Its protein is CASSTRFPNTGELFF.

This clonotype was seen many times. The rearrangement joins TRBV28 to TRBJ2-7; D not certain. This CDR3 contains 14 residues. Trimming pared 6 bases from V and 4 bases from J, leaving 16 bases between. The germline V gene encodes CDR1 MDHEN and CDR2 SYDVKM. The CDR3 sequence: CASSSPSGIYEQYF. The CDR3 DNA sequence: TGTGCCAGCAGCTCCCCTTCAGGCATTTACGAGCAGTACTTC.